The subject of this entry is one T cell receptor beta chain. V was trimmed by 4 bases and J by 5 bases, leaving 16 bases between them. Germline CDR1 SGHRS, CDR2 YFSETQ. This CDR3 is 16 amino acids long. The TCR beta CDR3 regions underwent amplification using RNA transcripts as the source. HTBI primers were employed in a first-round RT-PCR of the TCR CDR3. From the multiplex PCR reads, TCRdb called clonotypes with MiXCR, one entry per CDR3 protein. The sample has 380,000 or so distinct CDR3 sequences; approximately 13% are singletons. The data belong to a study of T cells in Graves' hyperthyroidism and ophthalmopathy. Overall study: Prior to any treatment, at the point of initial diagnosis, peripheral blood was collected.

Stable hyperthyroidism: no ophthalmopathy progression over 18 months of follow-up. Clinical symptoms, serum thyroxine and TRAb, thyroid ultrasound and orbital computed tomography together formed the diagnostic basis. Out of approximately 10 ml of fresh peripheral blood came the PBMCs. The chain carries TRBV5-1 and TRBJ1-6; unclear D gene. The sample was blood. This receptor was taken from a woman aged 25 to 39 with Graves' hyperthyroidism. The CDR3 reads CASSPIRTDDNSPLHF. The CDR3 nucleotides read TGCGCCAGCAGCCCGATCCGGACGGACGATAATTCACCCCTCCACTTT.